One sample yielded the 16 T cell receptor beta chains listed below, sequenced in a study of response to subunit inactivated influenza vaccine. TCRdb passed the RT-PCR reads through MiXCR, listing each CDR3 protein once. The sample includes approximately 730,000 distinct CDR3 sequences, more than 11% of them seen just once. The sequenced sample was PBMCs from blood, obtained approximately 15 days before vaccination. All receptors come from a man aged 50-60 years who received an inactivated influenza vaccine.

This clonotype was seen only a few times. This sequence joins TRBV5-1 and TRBJ2-4, with TRBD2 identical over 7 bases. This CDR3 comprises 16 residues. CDR1 is SGHRS, CDR2 YFSETQ, per germline. The V gene end was trimmed by 3 bases and the J gene end by 1 base; junction bases not matched to a gene: 7. The CDR3 protein is CASSWEGLDAKNIQYF. The CDR3 nucleotides read TGCGCCAGCAGCTGGGAGGGACTTGATGCCAAAAACATTCAGTACTTC.

This clonotype occurred many times. The rearrangement links TRBV4-1 to TRBJ2-7, with D hard to call. Deletions cut 0 bases from V and 7 bases from J, with 10 bases between. From germline, CDR1 is MGHRA and CDR2 YSYEKL. This CDR3 is 13 amino acids long. The CDR3 bases are TGCGCCAGCAGCCAAGATACGGAGTGGGAGCAGTACTTC. Translated: CASSQDTEWEQYF.

This clonotype was seen a handful of times. The chain has TRBV12-3 or TRBV12-4 and TRBJ1-3; D is uncertain. Trimming left V 7 bases short and J 0 bases short, with 16 bases between. The CDR3 covers 16 residues. CDR3 region: CASNPRAGSSGNTIYF. The CDR3 DNA reads TGTGCCAGCAACCCCAGAGCTGGGAGCTCTGGAAACACCATATATTTT.

This chain links TRBV6-1 with TRBJ1-2; 8 nucleotides agree with TRBD1. The CDR3 runs 15 residues. Looked up from germline, CDR1 is MNHNS and CDR2 is SASEGT. The J segment lost 2 bases and the V segment lost 7 bases, leaving 9 bases of the junction unmatched. The CDR3 here is CASTKGQGANYGYTF. The CDR3 region has the DNA TGTGCCAGCACCAAGGGGCAGGGGGCGAACTATGGCTACACCTTC.

CDR3 loop: CASSPSHTSTEAFF. CDR3 DNA: TGCGCCAGCAGCCCCTCCCACACTAGCACTGAAGCTTTCTTT. V is TRBV4-3 and J is TRBJ1-1; D uncertain. In germline, CDR1 is LGHNA, CDR2 YSLEER. The CDR3 is 14 residues long. With 4 bases removed from V and 4 bases from J, the gap between germline ends came to 13 bases.

This clonotype was detected a few times. CDR3 sequence (DNA): TGTGCCAGCAGCTTGGTGTTGGAAGGTGGATTCACAGATACGCAGTATTTT. Amino acids: CASSLVLEGGFTDTQYF. The rearrangement links TRBV5-6 to TRBJ2-3, with D unresolved. The CDR3 is 17 amino acids. V was clipped by 0 bases and J by 2 bases, with 16 bases between them. The germline V gene encodes CDR1 SGHDT and CDR2 YYEEEE.

The table lists this clonotype with a few counts. The chain has TRBV6-2 or TRBV6-3 and TRBJ2-7, with 12 nucleotides matching TRBD2. Looked up from germline, CDR1 is MNHEY and CDR2 is SVGEGT. Losses at the gene ends were 5 bases for V and 2 bases for J; bases not matched to a gene: 7. This CDR3 contains 16 residues. The CDR3 sequence is CASSPIGLAGPYEQYF. Here the CDR3 DNA reads TGTGCCAGCAGTCCGATTGGACTAGCGGGGCCCTACGAGCAGTACTTC.

This clonotype was seen more than once but under ten times. This chain uses TRBV15 with TRBJ2-1; 9 nucleotides match TRBD2. This CDR3 is built from 19 residues. The V and J ends lost 0 bases and 9 bases, in that order; junction bases with no gene match: 18. Germline CDR1 reads LNHNV; CDR2 reads YYDKDF (reference sequence). CDR3: CATSRDWQGNSGRQGEQFF. The CDR3 DNA is TGTGCCACCAGCAGAGATTGGCAGGGTAACAGCGGGAGGCAGGGTGAGCAGTTCTTC.

The sample holds many counts of this clonotype. A junction end diverges from the germline sequence, so it may reflect a read error. The V call is TRBV7-2, the J call TRBJ2-1; TRBD2 aligns across 9 bases. This CDR3 is built from 15 residues. The germline gives CDR1 SGHTA, CDR2 FQGNSA. The CDR3 reads CASSISGSSYNEQFF. The CDR3 nucleotides read TGCGCCAGCAGCATTAGCGGGAGCTCCTACAATGAGCAGTTCTTC.

This clonotype was recorded once. The chain employs TRBV9 and TRBJ2-3, with D possibly TRBD1 on 6 matching bases. CDR3 length: 16 amino acids. Trimming shortened V by 0 bases and J by 1 base, and 12 bases separated the two germline ends. Germline assignment: CDR1 SGDLS and CDR2 YYNGEE. CDR3 DNA: TGTGCCAGCAGCGTAGTGGGGGCCTCACGCACAGATACGCAGTATTTT. The encoded protein is CASSVVGASRTDTQYF.

This clonotype was counted at least ten times. CDR3 loop: CASSPGRSNEKLFF. The CDR3 DNA reads TGTGCCAGCTCACCGGGGCGGTCTAATGAAAAACTGTTTTTT. The rearrangement joins TRBV18 to TRBJ1-4, with D maybe TRBD1 (5 bases). Germline V CDR1 and CDR2: KGHSH, LQKENI. The CDR3 runs 14 residues. V lost 3 bases and J lost 3, with 8 bases in between.

The chain is built from TRBV3-1 and TRBJ2-7; 8 nucleotides align to TRBD2. Trimming took 1 base from V and 4 from J; bases not matched to a gene: 6. Germline V gives CDR1 LGHDT, CDR2 YNNKEL (reference sequence). This CDR3 has 15 residues. CDR3 DNA: TGTGCCAGCAGCCAAGTCCCTAGCGGGCCGTACGAGCAGTACTTC. This codes for CASSQVPSGPYEQYF.

The rearrangement links TRBV7-8 to TRBJ2-1, with a possible D match to TRBD1 (5 bases). Trimming left V 2 bases short and J 4 bases short, with 15 bases between. Germline V CDR1 and CDR2: SGHVS, FQNEAQ. The CDR3 runs 16 residues. The CDR3 DNA follows: TGTGCCAGCAGCTTATACTCTGGGGCAGGATACAATGAGCAGTTCTTC. This codes for CASSLYSGAGYNEQFF.

V is TRBV18 and J is TRBJ1-1, with D perhaps matching TRBD1 (6 bases). Germline V gene lookup returns CDR1 KGHSH and CDR2 LQKENI. V was trimmed by 2 bases and J by 5 bases, leaving 12 bases between them. This CDR3 is built from 14 residues. The CDR3 region is CASSPKQGYTEAFF. The CDR3, as DNA: TGTGCCAGCTCACCAAAACAGGGTTATACTGAAGCTTTCTTT.

This clonotype was detected a few times. The rearrangement links TRBV11-2 to TRBJ2-1, with TRBD1 as a possible D gene (5 bases). The V gene lost 3 bases and the J gene lost 0 bases, with 12 bases spanning the gap. This CDR3 has 16 amino acids. Germline CDR1 is SGHAT and CDR2 is FQNNGV. Here the CDR3 reads CASSLGQTISYNEQFF. In nucleotides, the CDR3 is TGTGCCAGCAGCTTGGGGCAGACCATCTCCTACAATGAGCAGTTCTTC.

This clonotype was seen a few times. The chain joins TRBV4-1 to TRBJ2-3, with 9 bases aligning to TRBD2. The CDR3 consists of 16 residues. Germline CDR1 MGHRA, CDR2 YSYEKL. The trim removed 4 bases at V and 6 bases at J, leaving 11 bases unmatched. CDR3 sequence: CASSRLAGLLGDTQYF. CDR3 sequence (DNA): TGCGCCAGCAGCCGCCTAGCGGGACTCCTCGGTGATACGCAGTATTTT.